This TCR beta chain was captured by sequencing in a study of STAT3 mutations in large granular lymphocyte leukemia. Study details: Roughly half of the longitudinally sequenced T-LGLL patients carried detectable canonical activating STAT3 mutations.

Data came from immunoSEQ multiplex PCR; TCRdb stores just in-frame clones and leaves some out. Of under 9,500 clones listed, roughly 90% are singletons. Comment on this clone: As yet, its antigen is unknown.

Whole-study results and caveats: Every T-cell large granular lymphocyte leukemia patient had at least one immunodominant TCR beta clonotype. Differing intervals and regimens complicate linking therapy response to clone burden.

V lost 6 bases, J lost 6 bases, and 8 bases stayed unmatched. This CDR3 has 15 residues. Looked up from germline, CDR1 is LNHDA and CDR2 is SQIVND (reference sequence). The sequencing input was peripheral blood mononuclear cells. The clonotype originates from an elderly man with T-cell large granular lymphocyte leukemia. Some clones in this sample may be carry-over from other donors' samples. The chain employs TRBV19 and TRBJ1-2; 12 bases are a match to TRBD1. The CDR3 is CASRQGTGGTHGYTF. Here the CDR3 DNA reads TGTGCCAGTAGACAAGGGACAGGGGGCACCCATGGCTACACCTTC. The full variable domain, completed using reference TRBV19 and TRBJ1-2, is DGGITQSPKYLFRKEGQNVTLSCEQNLNHDAMYWYRQDPGQGLRLIYYSQIVNDFQKGDIAEGYSVSREKKESFPLTVTSAQKNPTAFYLCASRQGTGGTHGYTFGSGTRLTVV.